This passage covers 27 T cell receptor beta chains from one sample sequenced in a study of T cells in Graves' hyperthyroidism and ophthalmopathy. The source material, RNA transcripts, was used to amplify TCR beta CDR3 regions. An initial round of RT-PCR targeting the TCR CDR3 relied on the HTBI primer set. A single record per CDR3 protein comes from TCRdb applying MiXCR to the multiplex PCR reads. Of fewer than 550,000 distinct CDR3 sequences listed, around a sixth are singletons. Sequenced input: blood. These receptors were obtained from a woman between 18 and 29 years old with Graves' hyperthyroidism.

The sample holds a few counts of this clonotype. The chain couples TRBV20-1 to TRBJ2-5; the D is unclear. The CDR3 runs 11 residues. Trimming pared 5 bases from V and 2 bases from J, leaving 6 bases between. CDR1 and CDR2 (germline): DFQATT, SNEGSKA (reference sequence). CDR3 region: CSASLQETQYF. The CDR3 DNA reads as TGCAGTGCTTCCCTGCAAGAGACCCAGTACTTC.

The chain combines TRBV9 with TRBJ2-2, with TRBD2 matching 8 bases. This CDR3 contains 16 residues. V shed 1 base, J shed 0 bases, and the junction held 2 bases outside the gene matches. Germline assignment: CDR1 SGDLS and CDR2 YYNGEE. CDR3 sequence: CASSVRGGSNTGELFF. DNA for the CDR3: TGTGCCAGCAGCGTACGGGGGGGTTCGAACACCGGGGAGCTGTTTTTT.

In regard to this clonotype: An end of the junction does not agree with germline; a read error may underlie this. The chain has TRBV6-2 or TRBV6-3 and TRBJ2-1, with D possibly TRBD1 on 8 matching bases. This CDR3 is 15 amino acids long. Germline V gene sequence: CDR1 MNHEY, CDR2 SVGEGT. In DNA, the CDR3 is TGTGCCAGCGGTTACAGGGGGGGGTTGTATAATGAGCAGTTCTTC. Its translation is CASGYRGGLYNEQFF.

This clonotype showed up many times. The V gene is TRBV3-1, the J gene TRBJ1-5; 8 bases map to TRBD1. Germline V gene lookup returns CDR1 LGHDT and CDR2 YNNKEL (reference sequence). V dropped 3 bases and J dropped 0; count of bases not matched to a gene: 1. The CDR3 has 15 amino acids. For the CDR3, the DNA is TGTGCCAGCAGCCAGACAGGGGATAGCAATCAGCCCCAGCATTTT. Amino acids: CASSQTGDSNQPQHF.

V and J are TRBV20-1 and TRBJ1-2; D is undetermined. V shed 7 bases and J shed 8 bases, with 14 bases lying between them. Germline CDR1 reads DFQATT; CDR2 reads SNEGSKA (reference sequence). The CDR3 contains 11 residues. The CDR3 DNA reads as TGCAGTGGCGAAGTGGGGTGGGGCTACACCTTC. Translating gives CSGEVGWGYTF.

The chain employs TRBV20-1 and TRBJ2-7, with TRBD1 identical over 9 bases. Per the germline V gene, CDR1 is DFQATT and CDR2 is SNEGSKA (reference sequence). This CDR3 has 12 residues. V lost 5 bases and J lost 6; bases outside the gene matches: 5. The CDR3 sequence: CSAGDRVAEQYF. CDR3 nucleotide sequence: TGCAGTGCTGGGGACAGGGTGGCCGAGCAGTACTTC.

This clonotype was detected ten times or more. This rearrangement joins TRBV24-1 to TRBJ2-2, with a possible D match to TRBD2 (5 bases). Trimming took off 4 bases at V and 5 bases at J, with 13 bases between the two ends. Germline assignment: CDR1 KGHDR and CDR2 SFDVKD. The CDR3 has 15 amino acids. CDR3 in amino acids: CATSDASSGTGELFF. CDR3 in DNA: TGTGCCACCAGTGACGCCTCGTCGGGGACCGGGGAGCTGTTTTTT.

A few counts support this clonotype. The chain carries TRBV6-1 and TRBJ1-1; a possible D gene is TRBD1 (6 bases). The CDR3 consists of 15 residues. V was trimmed by 8 bases and J by 0 bases, leaving 16 bases between them. Germline assignment: CDR1 MNHNS and CDR2 SASEGT. The CDR3 region is CASGLRDIVNTEAFF. Here the CDR3 DNA reads TGTGCCAGCGGTCTCCGGGACATAGTGAACACTGAAGCTTTCTTT.

In its sample, this clonotype was seen many times. The CDR3 loop reads CASSLDRMKAETQYF. CDR3 nucleotide sequence: TGTGCCAGCAGCTTGGACCGGATGAAGGCAGAGACCCAGTACTTC. The V and J genes are TRBV11-2 and TRBJ2-5; no reliable D call. Germline V gene sequence: CDR1 SGHAT, CDR2 FQNNGV. V lost 3 bases, J lost 4 bases, and 15 bases lay in between. The CDR3 length is 15 residues. Full variable domain (missing parts from reference TRBV11-2 and TRBJ2-5): EAGVAQSPRYKIIEKRQSVAFWCNPISGHATLYWYQQILGQGPKLLIQFQNNGVVDDSQLPKDRFSAERLKGVDSTLKIQPAKLEDSAVYLCASSLDRMKAETQYFGPGTRLLVL.

There are many counts of this clonotype. This chain links TRBV28 with TRBJ1-5; 11 bases are shared with TRBD1. This CDR3 has 17 amino acids. Trimming removed 4 bases from V and 6 bases from J; junction bases left unmatched: 11. The germline CDR1 and CDR2 sequences are MDHEN and SYDVKM. The CDR3 nucleotides are TGTGCCAGCAGTTCCATCGGGACAGGGGGGTTCGGTCAGCCCCAGCATTTT. Protein product: CASSSIGTGGFGQPQHF.

This clonotype was picked up a small number of times. J is TRBJ2-7 and V is TRBV29-1; the match to TRBD1 covers 10 bases. J was trimmed by 1 base and V by 2 bases; bases with no gene match: 2. The germline V gene encodes CDR1 SQVTM and CDR2 ANQGSEA. This CDR3 has 14 amino acids. The CDR3 region has the DNA TGCAGCGTTGAATGGGGACAGGGGTCCTACGAGCAGTACTTC. Amino acids: CSVEWGQGSYEQYF.

The chain has TRBV7-9 and TRBJ1-6; D remains ambiguous. The CDR3 length is 16 residues. Deletions cut 5 bases from V and 0 bases from J, with 11 bases between. The V gene's germline CDR1 is SEHNR and CDR2 FQNEAQ (reference sequence). CDR3 DNA: TGTGCCAGCAGCCGCGAAGCGAGCTCCTATAATTCACCCCTCCACTTT. Translation: CASSREASSYNSPLHF.

This clonotype was counted many times. The chain is built from TRBV28 and TRBJ1-6; D remains ambiguous. Germline CDR1 reads MDHEN; CDR2 reads SYDVKM. The V and J ends lost 1 base and 8 bases respectively, with 12 bases between them. This CDR3 is 15 amino acids long. CDR3 DNA sequence: TGTGCCAGCAGTTTATTAGGGCAGGAGTATTCACCCCTCCACTTT. This encodes CASSLLGQEYSPLHF.

The chain links TRBV18 to TRBJ1-6, with D perhaps TRBD1 (6 bases). Deletions cut 3 bases from V and 8 bases from J, with 8 bases between. The CDR3 length is 13 residues. The germline CDR1 and CDR2 sequences are KGHSH and LQKENI. The CDR3 coding sequence is TGTGCCAGCTCACCGAAGGGGGATTCACCCCTCCACTTT. Protein sequence: CASSPKGDSPLHF.

V is TRBV29-1 and J is TRBJ2-7, with D possibly TRBD1 on 6 matching bases. The CDR3 sequence is 11 residues long. From germline, CDR1 is SQVTM and CDR2 ANQGSEA. V was cut by 4 bases and J by 6 bases, with 10 bases left in between. CDR3 loop: CSVVQGFEQYF. The CDR3, as DNA: TGCAGCGTTGTCCAGGGGTTCGAGCAGTACTTC.

There are a few counts of this clonotype. This chain joins TRBV5-1 and TRBJ2-7; a weak D match, TRBD2 (6 bases). The CDR3 totals 16 residues. Trimming shortened V by 4 bases and J by 7 bases, and 24 bases separated the two germline ends. Germline CDR1 SGHRS, CDR2 YFSETQ. CDR3 nucleotide sequence: TGCGCCAGCAGCCCGGATGGGTTGGCGGGGCCGGGAGAGCAGTACTTC. This codes for CASSPDGLAGPGEQYF.

This clonotype was seen many times. V gene TRBV5-8 combines with J gene TRBJ2-5; the D gene is possibly TRBD1 (6 bases). Germline V gives CDR1 SGHTS, CDR2 YDEGEE. The V end lost 0 bases, the J end lost 3 bases, and 9 bases lay between the germline ends. This CDR3 has 14 residues. The CDR3 DNA is TGTGCCAGCAGCTTGGCCAGGGGCGAAGAGACCCAGTACTTC. Its protein is CASSLARGEETQYF. Combining the CDR3 with reference TRBV5-8 and TRBJ2-5 gives the whole variable domain EAGVTQSPTHLIKTRGQQATLRCSPISGHTSVYWYQQALGLGLQFLLWYDEGEERNRGNFPPRFSGRQFPNYSSELNVNALELEDSALYLCASSLARGEETQYFGPGTRLLVL.

The V gene is TRBV2, the J gene TRBJ2-1; D not certain. V shed 3 bases and J shed 6 bases, with 9 bases lying between them. In germline, CDR1 is SNHLY, CDR2 FYNNEI. This CDR3 region has 13 residues. CDR3 nucleotide sequence: TGTGCCAGCAGTGACAGGTCTACCAATGAGCAGTTCTTC. Its protein product is CASSDRSTNEQFF.

A word on this clonotype: The junction departs from the called germline gene at one end, perhaps through a read error. The rearrangement uses TRBV4-2 and TRBJ2-1, with unresolved D. This CDR3 comprises 14 residues. Germline values: CDR1 LGHNA, CDR2 YNFKEQ. The CDR3 DNA reads as TGTGTCAGCAGCCAAGATCCCGCAGCCCTAGAGCAGTTCTTC. Its translation: CVSSQDPAALEQFF.

This clonotype was seen a few times. One end of the junction varies from germline; a read error may be responsible. DNA for the CDR3: TGTGCCAGCAGCTTAGTGCGAACGCTCACCAGGGAGCTGTTTTTT. Its translation: CASSLVRTLTRELFF. This rearrangement joins TRBV7-9 to TRBJ2-2; D is ambiguous. The CDR3 length is 15 residues. Germline-derived CDR1 and CDR2 are SEHNR and FQNEAQ (reference sequence).

This clonotype was seen ten or more times. The V call is TRBV6-5, the J call TRBJ1-2, with 7 bases lining up with TRBD1. This CDR3 has 19 amino acids. J was trimmed by 4 bases and V by 2 bases; bases with no gene match: 19. CDR1 and CDR2 (germline): MNHEY, SVGAGI. The CDR3 DNA reads as TGTGCCAGCAGTTACCATTGGGACAGAGTATTTCTAATGGGCTATGGCTACACCTTC. As protein: CASSYHWDRVFLMGYGYTF.

V and J are TRBV19 and TRBJ2-1; TRBD2 agrees at 14 bases. The CDR3 covers 16 residues. J was trimmed by 7 bases and V by 5 bases; bases with no gene match: 7. Per the germline V gene, CDR1 is LNHDA and CDR2 is SQIVND (reference sequence). CDR3 loop: CASSLRLAGGINEQFF. The CDR3 region has the DNA TGTGCCAGTAGTCTTCGACTAGCGGGAGGGATTAATGAGCAGTTCTTC.

This clonotype occurred many times. The V and J genes are TRBV3-1 and TRBJ2-2; TRBD1 is a possible D gene (5 bases). Trimming shortened V by 0 bases and J by 5 bases, and 22 bases separated the two germline ends. The germline CDR1 and CDR2 sequences are LGHDT and YNNKEL (reference sequence). CDR3 length equals 19 residues. CDR3 sequence: CASSQDRAFWGVGTGELFF. DNA of the CDR3: TGTGCCAGCAGCCAAGATAGGGCGTTTTGGGGCGTTGGGACCGGGGAGCTGTTTTTT. Combining the CDR3 with reference TRBV3-1 and TRBJ2-2 gives the whole variable domain DTAVSQTPKYLVTQMGNDKSIKCEQNLGHDTMYWYKQDSKKFLKIMFSYNNKELIINETVPNRFSPKSPDKAHLNLHINSLELGDSAVYFCASSQDRAFWGVGTGELFFGEGSRLTVL.

This clonotype has a count of ten or more. This sequence joins TRBV20-1 and TRBJ2-1, with 14 bases identical to TRBD2. Per the germline V gene, CDR1 is DFQATT and CDR2 is SNEGSKA (reference sequence). There are 15 residues in the CDR3. V lost 5 bases to trimming and J lost 12 bases; unmatched junction nucleotides: 12. The CDR3 nucleotides are TGCAGTGCTTCCGGGACTAGCGGGAGTTGGGGAAGGCAGTTCTTC. Encoded protein: CSASGTSGSWGRQFF.

There are many counts of this clonotype. This chain connects TRBV16 to TRBJ2-3, with no clear D. Germline V gene sequence: CDR1 KGHSY, CDR2 FQNENV. CDR3 length: 15 residues. Trimming removed 2 bases from V and 2 bases from J, with 11 bases in between. The CDR3 region is CASSQRSPFTDTQYF. Written as DNA, the CDR3 is TGTGCCAGCAGCCAACGTAGTCCTTTCACAGATACGCAGTATTTT.

The V call is TRBV5-8, the J call TRBJ2-3; no clear D gene. CDR3 size: 15 residues. Between the trimmed V and J ends, which lost 9 bases and 13 bases, there was a span of 30 bases. The germline gives CDR1 SGHTS, CDR2 YDEGEE. This CDR3 reads CATIDPVRVKRREYF. The DNA for the CDR3 is TGTGCCACCATAGACCCGGTAAGGGTGAAAAGAAGGGAGTATTTT.

The genes are TRBV5-1 and TRBJ2-5; D is uncertain. The CDR3 has 13 residues. Per germline, CDR1 SGHRS and CDR2 YFSETQ. Trimming removed 2 bases from V and 3 bases from J, with 8 bases in between. The DNA of the CDR3 is TGCGCCAGCAGCTTACTGCTTGAAGAGACCCAGTACTTC. Amino acids: CASSLLLEETQYF.